This entry lists 10 T cell receptor beta chains sequenced from one sample in a study of T cell repertoires in cytomegalovirus infection. These TCRs are of unknown antigen specificity. TCRdb fed the reads into MiXCR, producing one record per CDR3 protein. Of hundreds of thousands of distinct CDR3 sequences in the sample, about 33% are singletons; the top ten hold 17%. The sequencing here drew on cultured PBMCs, taken from culture after CMV antigen stimulation. Receptors originate from a human donor in good health (CMV status not recorded). Some clones in this sample may be carry-over from other donors' samples.

In its sample, this clonotype was seen a few times. The V gene is TRBV7-8, the J gene TRBJ2-5, with 8 nucleotides matching TRBD2. The CDR3 extends over 16 amino acids. Germline trimming cut 5 bases from V and 9 bases from J; bases unmatched to any gene: 17. The germline V gene has CDR1 SGHVS and CDR2 FQNEAQ. The CDR3 here is CASSPIPRGTRWAQYF. The CDR3 DNA reads as TGTGCCAGCAGCCCCATACCCCGCGGGACTAGATGGGCCCAGTACTTC.

This clonotype showed up many times. This sequence joins TRBV12-3 or TRBV12-4 and TRBJ1-2; 7 bases are a match to TRBD1. The trim removed 5 bases at V and 8 bases at J, leaving 17 bases unmatched. The CDR3 extends over 16 amino acids. Written as DNA, the CDR3 is TGTGCCAGCAGTCGACACGGAGGGGGCACAGAGGTCGGCTACACCTTC. Protein: CASSRHGGGTEVGYTF.

V and J are TRBV15 and TRBJ1-1; 9 positions match TRBD1. The length of the CDR3 is 14 residues. CDR1 and CDR2 from the germline V gene are LNHNV and YYDKDF (reference sequence). J gave up 6 bases and V 5 bases, and 7 bases lay outside the gene matches. CDR3 residues: CATSHRGLSAEAFF. As DNA, the CDR3 is TGTGCCACCAGCCACAGGGGGCTAAGCGCTGAAGCTTTCTTT.

In this sample, this clonotype turned up a few times. The chain joins TRBV5-1 to TRBJ1-6; D may be TRBD1 (6 bases). Germline lookup yields CDR1 SGHRS and CDR2 YFSETQ. V was clipped by 0 bases and J by 8 bases, with 9 bases between them. The CDR3 has 14 amino acids. The DNA for the CDR3 is TGCGCCAGCAGCTTGGACAGGGCTTATTCACCCCTCCACTTT. Residues: CASSLDRAYSPLHF.

This chain links TRBV28 with TRBJ2-7; the D is unclear. The germline V and J ends were trimmed by 1 base and 0 bases, with 13 bases remaining between them. The CDR3 covers 16 residues. Germline loops: CDR1 MDHEN, CDR2 SYDVKM. The DNA of the CDR3 is TGTGCCAGCAGTTTATCCCCAGACTTTAGCTCCTACGAGCAGTACTTC. Its translation is CASSLSPDFSSYEQYF.

This clonotype was detected only once. The CDR3 bases are TGTGCCAGCAGTTACTCGGACAGCACTCTCTGGGAGCAGTACTTC. Encoded protein: CASSYSDSTLWEQYF. The chain has TRBV6-2 or TRBV6-3 and TRBJ2-7; maybe TRBD1 (6 bases). The V end was cut by 0 bases, the J end by 7 bases, with 16 bases between. The CDR3 has 15 residues. Germline CDR1 is MNHEY and CDR2 is SVGEGT.

The gene calls are TRBV20-1 and TRBJ2-2; TRBD1 aligns across 9 bases. V gave up 0 bases and J gave up 6 bases; unmatched junction bases: 8. CDR1 DFQATT and CDR2 SNEGSKA come from the germline V gene (reference sequence). The CDR3 is made up of 16 amino acids. The CDR3 spells CSARDVTGTGSGELFF. As DNA, the CDR3 is TGCAGTGCTAGAGACGTAACCGGGACAGGGTCCGGGGAGCTGTTTTTT.

In this sample, this clonotype turned up many times. This chain joins TRBV11-1 and TRBJ2-5, with a weak D call TRBD2 (6 bases). CDR3 length: 17 residues. The V and J ends lost 0 bases and 3 bases respectively, with 17 bases between them. Germline lookup yields CDR1 SGHAT and CDR2 FQDESV (reference sequence). The CDR3 bases are TGTGCCAGCAGCTTAGCGAATGGGCGGGACGCAGAAGAGACCCAGTACTTC. Residues: CASSLANGRDAEETQYF.

This chain joins TRBV15 and TRBJ1-5; TRBD1 matches 7 bases. CDR3 length: 19 residues. CDR1 and CDR2 (germline): LNHNV, YYDKDF (reference sequence). Losses at the gene ends were 1 base for V and 6 bases for J; bases not matched to a gene: 18. The CDR3 spells CATSRVSRDRHFPGQPQHF. The CDR3 bases are TGTGCCACCAGCAGAGTCAGCCGGGACAGACATTTTCCAGGTCAGCCCCAGCATTTT.

The table lists this clonotype with a few counts. The chain couples TRBV19 to TRBJ2-1, with D uncertain. The CDR3 contains 13 residues. Germline CDR1 reads LNHDA; CDR2 reads SQIVND (reference sequence). Trimming cost V 2 bases and J 7 bases, with 9 bases left between them. The CDR3 region has the DNA TGTGCCAGTAGTATATTAGGGTCTAATGAGCAGTTCTTC. Its protein is CASSILGSNEQFF.